This T cell receptor beta chain was captured in a study of chemoradiotherapy in HPV16-positive cancers. Study conclusions and caveats: HPV-specific T cells were functionally defined from only a couple of HPV16-positive patients.

TCRdb keeps only in-frame clones here, not all; method: immunoSEQ multiplex PCR. The sample has about 35,000 clones; 86% are singletons. Regarding this clone: Its specificity is unknown.

CDR1 is SQVTM and CDR2 is ANQGSEA in the germline V gene. Between the trimmed V and J ends, which lost 7 bases and 5 bases, there was a span of 14 bases. The CDR3 is 12 residues long. J is TRBJ1-2 and V is TRBV29-1; D is perhaps TRBD1 (5 bases). Specimen: blood, collected from a patient who underwent chemoradiotherapy. The sequence came from a human donor with HPV-associated anogenital cancer. The CDR3 spells CSAQGLRYGYTF. CDR3 bases: TGCAGCGCCCAGGGCCTGCGGTATGGCTACACCTTC.